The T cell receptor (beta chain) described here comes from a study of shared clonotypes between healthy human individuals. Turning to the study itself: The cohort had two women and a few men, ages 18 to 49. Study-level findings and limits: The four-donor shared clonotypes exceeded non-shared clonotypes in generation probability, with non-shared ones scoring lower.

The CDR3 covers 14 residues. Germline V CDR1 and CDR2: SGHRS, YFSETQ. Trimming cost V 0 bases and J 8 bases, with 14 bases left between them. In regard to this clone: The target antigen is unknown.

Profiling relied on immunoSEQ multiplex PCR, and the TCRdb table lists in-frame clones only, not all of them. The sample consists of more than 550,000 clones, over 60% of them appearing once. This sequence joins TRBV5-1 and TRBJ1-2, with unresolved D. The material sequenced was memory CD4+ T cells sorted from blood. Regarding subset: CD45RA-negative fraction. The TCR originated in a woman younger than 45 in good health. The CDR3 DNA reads TGCGCCAGCAGCTTGGAGGGTGGGCAGCGGGGCTACACCTTC. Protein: CASSLEGGQRGYTF.